This paragraph reports one TCR beta chain. Its antigen remains undetermined. No base quality values were provided; no much bigger clone lies one nucleotide off. These data originate in a study of blood T cell repertoires in COVID-19 (TCRdb year 2020). Regarding the study in general: Samples covering the acute and convalescent phases of COVID-19 were provided by collaborators in the United States, Italy and Spain. Deeply sampled blood TCRbeta repertoires from subjects exposed to, actively infected with, or recovered from COVID-19 were included in the dataset. Where available, HLA class I and class II types were taken from metadata supplied by the sample provider and were not determined by assay-based typing. The repertoires were released in a freely available public database meant as a resource for research on the immune response to SARS-CoV-2. Samples came from the ongoing ImmuneRACE study (first 160 participants) plus 1,254 subjects from 6 global collaborators. The material from the prospective study consisted of cDNA or gDNA derived from T cells, B-cell-depleted T cells, or PBMCs. A de-identified subject ID, COVID-19 status, age in years and sex were almost always included in the sample metadata.

Each collaborating institution followed its own protocols to collect whole blood in K2EDTA tubes. Collaborator samples were shipped for TCRbeta analysis as frozen whole blood, isolated PBMCs, or DNA extracted from either sample type. TCRbeta CDR3 regions were amplified from genomic DNA by means of the immunoSEQ Assay, a bias-controlled multiplex PCR. The paper's processing steps were these. The number of nucleated cells in each sample was estimated by amplification of reference gene primers within the assay. Sequence reads were collapsed and filtered to measure the absolute abundance of every unique TCRbeta CDR3 rearrangement. For each sample, productive Simpson clonality was calculated by taking the square root of Simpson's diversity index across productive rearrangements. The clones in this table, taken by TCRdb from immuneACCESS, are in-frame only. Not every clone is retained; where verified, under half of the shortfall comes from an unresolved V gene, and the cause of the rest is unknown. D and trimming were read from the DNA, whereas the V and J calls and clone size are those reported in that table. The sample records around 44,000 clones, roughly 90% of which are singletons. The ten largest clones take up more than 10% of the sample.

V trim: 5 bases; J trim: 1 base; unmatched bases: 6. The CDR3 spans 16 residues, from the cysteine through the phenylalanine. The sequence is cut down to CDR3 DNA, 48 bases in frame from base 1. CDR1 and CDR2 are read off the germline V gene (reference sequence) as LNHDA and SQIVND. What the research found in general, with its limitations: Clinical and demographic metadata were provided uncurated, with the amount varying by source and participant.

The chain employs TRBV19 and TRBJ2-2, and TRBD1 aligns with 8 junction nucleotides. The specimen was peripheral blood. This clonotype originated in a human donor in a cohort sampled during active COVID-19. The DNA reads as follows: TGTGCCAGTAGTCTTCCCGGGACAGGGAACACCGGGGAGCTGTTTTTT. Translation gives CASSLPGTGNTGELFF.